This T cell receptor beta chain was sequenced in a study of cytomegalovirus exposure and HLA in healthy donors. Findings and limits, study-wide: Later analysis identified 16,000 or so TCR beta sequences associated with HLA alleles, using a false discovery rate threshold of 0.05. When analyzed later, the rates of TCR association showed variation by HLA locus, with DRB1 the most and HLA-C the fewest.

As to this clone: Its antigen is undetermined.

With 60 Vbeta and 13 Jbeta primers, the PCR was carried out. This table comes from immunoSEQ multiplex PCR, and its TCRdb copy is limited to in-frame clones, with some not included. The table shows about 61,000 clones, with over 75% occurring only once. The CDR3 loop spans 16 amino acids. V dropped 1 base and J dropped 0; count of bases not matched to a gene: 0. Germline CDR1 and CDR2: SEHNR and FQNEAQ (reference sequence). Sequences were obtained from PBMCs. The chain uses TRBV7-9 and TRBJ1-3, with 10 positions matching TRBD1. The receptor was derived from a man younger than 35 in good health and CMV-seronegative. CDR3 DNA sequence: TGTGCCAGCAGCTTAGGGGACAGGGGCTCTGGAAACACCATATATTTT. Its protein is CASSLGDRGSGNTIYF.